Shown below are 16 T cell receptor beta chains from a single sample sequenced in a study of blood T cell repertoires in COVID-19. TCRdb's copy holds only in-frame clones and misses some; the assay was immunoSEQ multiplex PCR. The table includes a few hundred thousand clones, 65% to 90% detected once. Sequencing was performed on PBMCs or T cells enriched from blood (not recorded which). The source is a woman aged 40 to 55 with acute COVID-19.

The chain uses TRBV7-2 and TRBJ1-1; D is perhaps TRBD1 (5 bases). CDR3 length: 14 residues. V was trimmed by 6 bases and J by 0 bases, leaving 11 bases between them. CDR1 is SGHTA, CDR2 FQGNSA, per germline. The DNA for the CDR3 is TGTGCCAGCAGGGGGGGTAACATGAACACTGAAGCTTTCTTT. Protein product: CASRGGNMNTEAFF.

The rearrangement joins TRBV9 to TRBJ2-2; tentative D call: TRBD2 (5 bases). The CDR3 extends over 12 amino acids. Per germline, CDR1 SGDLS and CDR2 YYNGEE. Trimming took off 3 bases at V and 11 bases at J, with 11 bases between the two ends. The DNA for the CDR3 is TGTGCCAGCAGCGGTCTAACGGGAGAGCTGTTTTTT. This encodes CASSGLTGELFF.

V usage is TRBV2 and J usage is TRBJ2-1, with 8 bases lining up with TRBD2. This CDR3 spans 14 amino acids. The V segment lost 4 bases and the J segment 9 bases; nucleotides outside the gene matches: 8. Germline values: CDR1 SNHLY, CDR2 FYNNEI. CDR3 protein: CASSGTSREGEQFF. DNA for the CDR3: TGTGCCAGCAGTGGGACTAGCCGAGAAGGTGAGCAGTTCTTC.

The V call is TRBV11-1, the J call TRBJ2-3; a possible D gene is TRBD2 (7 bases). Germline-derived CDR1 and CDR2 are SGHAT and FQDESV (reference sequence). The CDR3 is 16 residues long. Trimming took 5 bases from V and 1 from J, leaving 16 bases between them. CDR3 in DNA: TGTGCCAGCAGCGGGGGGGCCATGCTACGCACAGATACGCAGTATTTT. Protein sequence: CASSGGAMLRTDTQYF.

The gene calls are TRBV19 and TRBJ1-5; 8 bases are shared with TRBD1. CDR1 is LNHDA, CDR2 SQIVND, per germline (reference sequence). This CDR3 has 17 amino acids. V gave up 2 bases and J gave up 0 bases; unmatched junction bases: 6. CDR3 loop: CASSIRRGLNSNQPQHF. CDR3 DNA: TGTGCCAGTAGTATACGCAGGGGGCTAAATAGCAATCAGCCCCAGCATTTT. Looking up the rest from reference TRBV19 and TRBJ1-5 gives the full variable domain: DGGITQSPKYLFRKEGQNVTLSCEQNLNHDAMYWYRQDPGQGLRLIYYSQIVNDFQKGDIAEGYSVSREKKESFPLTVTSAQKNPTAFYLCASSIRRGLNSNQPQHFGDGTRLSIL.

The chain has TRBV2 and TRBJ2-7, with 12 bases identical to TRBD1. Germline lookup yields CDR1 SNHLY and CDR2 FYNNEI. V lost 4 bases to trimming and J lost 7 bases; unmatched junction nucleotides: 5. This CDR3 comprises 14 residues. CDR3 coding DNA: TGTGCCAGCAGTGCGTGGGACAGGGGGCGAGAGCAGTACTTC. Its protein product is CASSAWDRGREQYF.

The chain couples TRBV11-2 to TRBJ2-3; D remains unclear. Trimming took off 5 bases at V and 3 bases at J, with 21 bases between the two ends. The V gene's germline CDR1 is SGHAT and CDR2 FQNNGV. The CDR3 runs to 17 residues. The chain's CDR3 is CASSLGSGIVGTDTQYF. The CDR3 DNA follows: TGTGCCAGCAGCCTTGGCTCAGGTATTGTTGGGACAGATACGCAGTATTTT.

The rearrangement links TRBV6-2 or TRBV6-3 to TRBJ1-1; 7 positions agree with TRBD1. The germline V gene has CDR1 MNHEY and CDR2 SVGEGT. The V gene end was trimmed by 4 bases and the J gene end by 4 bases; junction bases not matched to a gene: 12. The CDR3 has 16 amino acids. CDR3 DNA sequence: TGTGCCAGCAGTTCGGACAGGCTCCCTCCCAGCACTGAAGCTTTCTTT. Protein product: CASSSDRLPPSTEAFF.

The V and J genes are TRBV11-2 and TRBJ2-1; possible D gene TRBD2, 6 bases. The CDR3 is made up of 16 amino acids. Trimming pared 4 bases from V and 4 bases from J, leaving 17 bases between. The germline CDR1 and CDR2 sequences are SGHAT and FQNNGV. The CDR3 loop is CASSSTLGGLYNEQFF. The CDR3 coding sequence is TGTGCCAGCAGCTCAACCCTGGGGGGTCTTTACAATGAGCAGTTCTTC. Full variable domain (rest looked up from reference TRBV11-2 and TRBJ2-1): EAGVAQSPRYKIIEKRQSVAFWCNPISGHATLYWYQQILGQGPKLLIQFQNNGVVDDSQLPKDRFSAERLKGVDSTLKIQPAKLEDSAVYLCASSSTLGGLYNEQFFGPGTRLTVL.

The V and J genes are TRBV6-5 and TRBJ2-1, with a possible D match to TRBD2 (5 bases). The length of the CDR3 is 13 residues. Germline V gives CDR1 MNHEY, CDR2 SVGAGI. The ends were cut back, 6 bases at V and 6 bases at J, with 12 bases in the middle. CDR3 nucleotides: TGTGCCAGCAGGACTACGCCCTCCAATGAGCAGTTCTTC. Protein: CASRTTPSNEQFF.

The V call is TRBV20-1, the J call TRBJ2-1; 12 bases map to TRBD2. With 3 bases clipped from V and 4 bases from J, the junction kept 13 bases outside the gene matches. The germline V gene has CDR1 DFQATT and CDR2 SNEGSKA (reference sequence). The CDR3 is made up of 18 amino acids. The CDR3 spells CSASSRTSGAPSYNEQFF. DNA of the CDR3: TGCAGTGCTAGTAGTCGGACTAGCGGGGCGCCCTCTTACAATGAGCAGTTCTTC.

J is TRBJ1-2 and V is TRBV27, with 11 bases identical to TRBD1. This CDR3 spans 16 amino acids. CDR1 is MNHEY, CDR2 SMNVEV, per germline (reference sequence). Trimming cost V 6 bases and J 7 bases; bases outside gene matches: 13. CDR3 nucleotide sequence: TGTGCCAGCAGCAGCGCAGGACAGGGGGCTTTTCGTGGCTACACCTTC. Its protein product is CASSSAGQGAFRGYTF.

The CDR3 reads CASTDGGARGYGYTF. The DNA for the CDR3 is TGTGCCAGCACCGACGGGGGGGCGCGGGGCTATGGCTACACCTTC. The chain joins TRBV6-5 to TRBJ1-2, with D maybe TRBD1 (6 bases). The CDR3 length is 15 residues. Germline V gene data show CDR1 as MNHEY and CDR2 as SVGAGI. The V end was cut by 7 bases, the J end by 4 bases, with 19 bases between.

The chain has TRBV28 and TRBJ1-2; 7 nucleotides align to TRBD1. After removal of 5 bases from V and 3 bases from J, the junction contained 9 bases not matched to a gene. Germline CDR1 MDHEN, CDR2 SYDVKM. There are 15 residues in the CDR3. The DNA for the CDR3 is TGTGCCAGCAGTATGGACAGGACAGGCCACTATGGCTACACCTTC. Protein: CASSMDRTGHYGYTF.

The chain links TRBV9 to TRBJ2-1; 9 bases align to TRBD1. The germline gives CDR1 SGDLS, CDR2 YYNGEE. The CDR3 is 16 amino acids. V shed 0 bases, J shed 4 bases, and the junction held 5 bases outside the gene matches. The CDR3: CASSVVPGTGYNEQFF. The CDR3 nucleotides are TGTGCCAGCAGCGTAGTCCCCGGGACAGGGTACAATGAGCAGTTCTTC.

The chain is built from TRBV5-4 and TRBJ2-1, with a weak D call TRBD2 (6 bases). The CDR3 loop spans 16 amino acids. CDR1 is SGHNT, CDR2 YYREEE, per germline (reference sequence). The V end lost 5 bases, the J end lost 9 bases, and 24 bases lay between the germline ends. The CDR3: CASRPSGTSKEGEQFF. The CDR3 DNA follows: TGTGCCAGCAGGCCGTCCGGGACTTCCAAAGAGGGTGAGCAGTTCTTC.